Each of the 17 T cell receptor beta chains below was sequenced from the same sample in a study of human T cells and chemical hapten exposure. Documented time point: pre-sensitization, week 0. Regarding treatment: therapeutic diphenylcyclopropenone sensitization with weekly scalp DPC. TCRdb reprocessed the RACE reads with MiXCR, giving one entry per CDR3 protein. The sample consists of approximately 320,000 distinct CDR3 sequences, about 5% of them appearing once. Material: whole blood, obtained in connection with sensitization to the hapten diphenylcyclopropenone (DPC). The source is a woman younger than 30 with alopecia areata. Some clones in this sample may be carry-over from other donors' samples.

The chain recombines TRBV18 with TRBJ1-1, with a possible D match to TRBD1 (5 bases). The CDR3 sequence is 15 residues long. From germline, CDR1 is KGHSH and CDR2 LQKENI. The germline V and J ends were trimmed by 5 bases and 4 bases, with 17 bases remaining between them. The CDR3 spells CASSLQGAEATEAFF. The DNA of the CDR3 is TGTGCCAGCTCATTGCAGGGAGCGGAAGCCACTGAAGCTTTCTTT.

The chain joins TRBV7-9 to TRBJ2-5, with 10 nucleotides matching TRBD2. J gave up 4 bases and V 4 bases, and 9 bases lay outside the gene matches. CDR1 and CDR2 (germline): SEHNR, FQNEAQ (reference sequence). The CDR3 spans 16 residues. The CDR3 is CASSSGSGGARETQYF. The CDR3 bases are TGTGCCAGCAGCTCAGGAAGCGGGGGGGCGAGAGAGACCCAGTACTTC. Filled out from reference TRBV7-9 and TRBJ2-5, the complete variable domain reads DTGVSQNPRHKITKRGQNVTFRCDPISEHNRLYWYRQTLGQGPEFLTYFQNEAQLEKSRLLSDRFSAERPKGSFSTLEIQRTEQGDSAMYLCASSSGSGGARETQYFGPGTRLLVL.

This clonotype was seen repeatedly, ten times or more. The CDR3 region is CASSPSSVYSPLHF. The CDR3 DNA reads TGTGCCAGCAGCCCCAGCAGCGTCTACTCACCCCTCCACTTT. This chain joins TRBV7-9 and TRBJ1-6; D is undetermined. Germline V gene sequence: CDR1 SEHNR, CDR2 FQNEAQ (reference sequence). The CDR3 is made up of 14 amino acids. Between the trimmed V and J ends, which lost 5 bases and 10 bases, there was a span of 15 bases.

In this sample, this clonotype turned up many times. The rearrangement joins TRBV29-1 to TRBJ1-2, with a weak D call TRBD1 (6 bases). Germline CDR1 and CDR2: SQVTM and ANQGSEA. Trimming cost V 7 bases and J 0 bases, with 9 bases left between them. This CDR3 spans 12 amino acids. The chain's CDR3 is CSGRGTNYGYTF. The DNA for the CDR3 is TGCAGCGGTAGGGGGACTAACTATGGCTACACCTTC.

This clonotype was seen a handful of times. The V call is TRBV5-1, the J call TRBJ2-5; 7 bases are a match to TRBD1. Losses at the gene ends were 1 base for V and 2 bases for J; bases not matched to a gene: 8. From germline, CDR1 is SGHRS and CDR2 YFSETQ. The CDR3 is made up of 16 amino acids. CDR3 DNA: TGCGCCAGCAGCTTGAGGGGGACAGTCATTCAAGAGACCCAGTACTTC. Translating it yields CASSLRGTVIQETQYF.

The chain recombines TRBV7-9 with TRBJ2-3; D possibly matches TRBD1 or TRBD2 (5 bases each). CDR1 is SEHNR, CDR2 FQNEAQ, per germline (reference sequence). V lost 2 bases, J lost 4 bases, and 10 bases lay in between. This CDR3 region has 14 residues. The CDR3 DNA is TGTGCCAGCAGCTTAAAGGGGAGCGCAGATACGCAGTATTTT. This translates into CASSLKGSADTQYF.

This clonotype came up many times. The rearrangement uses TRBV4-2 and TRBJ1-2, with 9 nucleotides matching TRBD1. CDR1 and CDR2 from the germline V gene are LGHNA and YNFKEQ. This CDR3 is built from 14 residues. With 1 base clipped from V and 8 bases from J, the junction kept 5 bases outside the gene matches. The CDR3 sequence is CASSQGNRGRGYTF. CDR3 in DNA: TGTGCCAGCAGCCAAGGAAACAGGGGGCGAGGCTACACCTTC.

The rearrangement links TRBV20-1 to TRBJ2-3, with 8 nucleotides matching TRBD2. V lost 5 bases and J lost 2; bases outside the gene matches: 12. Germline CDR1 and CDR2: DFQATT and SNEGSKA (reference sequence). CDR3 length equals 16 residues. The CDR3 DNA follows: TGCAGTGCTCCTTCCTTACTAGCGGCGTACACAGATACGCAGTATTTT. Encoded protein: CSAPSLLAAYTDTQYF.

This clonotype came up many times. The chain carries TRBV5-1 and TRBJ2-3; possibly TRBD2 for D (6 bases). Trimming removed 1 base at V and 3 bases at J, with 12 bases between. Germline V gene sequence: CDR1 SGHRS, CDR2 YFSETQ. The CDR3 contains 15 residues. The CDR3 sequence is CASSLHATRTDTQYF. The CDR3 region has the DNA TGCGCCAGCAGCTTGCATGCGACTAGAACAGATACGCAGTATTTT. Together with reference TRBV5-1 and TRBJ2-3, the CDR3 gives the full variable domain: KAGVTQTPRYLIKTRGQQVTLSCSPISGHRSVSWYQQTPGQGLQFLFEYFSETQRNKGNFPGRFSGRQFSNSRSEMNVSTLELGDSALYLCASSLHATRTDTQYFGPGTRLTVL.

The chain is built from TRBV2 and TRBJ2-3; 8 nucleotides agree with TRBD1. This CDR3 spans 13 amino acids. Trimming cost V 6 bases and J 4 bases; bases outside gene matches: 3. Germline-derived CDR1 and CDR2 are SNHLY and FYNNEI. DNA for the CDR3: TGTGCCAGCAGGGGACAGGCTGCAGATACGCAGTATTTT. Translating it yields CASRGQAADTQYF.

At least ten counts were recorded for this clonotype. The chain recombines TRBV6-1 with TRBJ2-7; D remains unclear. V dropped 0 bases and J dropped 13 bases, with 19 bases sitting between them. The CDR3 runs 14 residues. CDR1 and CDR2 (germline): MNHNS, SASEGT. Here the CDR3 reads CASSEARTRLRSYF. The CDR3 region has the DNA TGTGCCAGCAGTGAAGCCCGGACCCGATTGCGGAGTTACTTC.

This clonotype was found a few times. The DNA of the CDR3 is TGTGCCAGCAGCTTGGAAGCGAGCTCCTACAATGAGCAGTTCTTC. Its translation is CASSLEASSYNEQFF. V gene TRBV7-2 combines with J gene TRBJ2-1; no clear D. Germline CDR1 reads SGHTA; CDR2 reads FQGNSA. Trimming removed 3 bases from V and 0 bases from J, with 9 bases in between. This CDR3 contains 15 residues.

The chain employs TRBV6-5 and TRBJ2-7; TRBD1 agrees at 7 bases. The V gene end was trimmed by 6 bases and the J gene end by 4 bases; junction bases not matched to a gene: 6. The CDR3 covers 13 residues. Germline CDR1 reads MNHEY; CDR2 reads SVGAGI. CDR3: CASRRGQEYEQYF. The CDR3 nucleotides read TGTGCCAGCAGGCGAGGACAGGAGTACGAGCAGTACTTC.

This clonotype was seen at least ten times. The chain uses TRBV6-2 or TRBV6-3 and TRBJ1-5; D is undetermined. Trimming pared 5 bases from V and 3 bases from J, leaving 14 bases between. Germline lookup yields CDR1 MNHEY and CDR2 SVGEGT. The CDR3 extends over 15 amino acids. The CDR3 DNA reads as TGTGCCAGCAGTCTCCCACACAGTCCCAATCAGCCCCAGCATTTT. Amino acid sequence: CASSLPHSPNQPQHF.

This clonotype was seen many times. This rearrangement joins TRBV6-7 to TRBJ1-2, with a weak D call TRBD1 (5 bases). TRBV6-7 is noted as an ORF with a role that remains uncertain. Trimming took off 6 bases at V and 2 bases at J, with 10 bases between the two ends. CDR3 length: 13 amino acids. CDR3 amino acids: CASSKGENYGYTF. The CDR3 nucleotides are TGTGCCAGCAGCAAAGGGGAGAACTATGGCTACACCTTC.

The table lists this clonotype with a few counts. The rearrangement joins TRBV7-9 to TRBJ1-2, with 7 bases matching TRBD1. Germline CDR1 reads SEHNR; CDR2 reads FQNEAQ (reference sequence). The V segment lost 2 bases and the J segment 4 bases; nucleotides outside the gene matches: 4. This CDR3 is built from 14 residues. Written as DNA, the CDR3 is TGTGCCAGCAGCTTACAGGCAGGGGGCTATGGCTACACCTTC. Translating gives CASSLQAGGYGYTF.

The table lists this clonotype with a few counts. The chain combines TRBV6-5 with TRBJ2-2; 8 positions match TRBD2. V lost 0 bases and J lost 5; bases outside the gene matches: 14. Germline loops: CDR1 MNHEY, CDR2 SVGAGI. The CDR3 runs 19 residues. The CDR3 bases are TGTGCCAGCAGTTACTCGGCCGCGGGGGGTGAAGAGTGGACCGGGGAGCTGTTTTTT. This gives the protein CASSYSAAGGEEWTGELFF.